The 24 T cell receptor beta chains given below trace back to one sample, sequenced in a study of T cell repertoires in cytomegalovirus infection. TCRdb redid the calling of the reads with MiXCR, one entry per CDR3 protein. The data contain 490,000 or so distinct CDR3 sequences, around 10% of them singletons. The sequencing sample was made of PBMCs. The receptors stem from a human donor in good health (CMV status not recorded). Some clones in this sample may be carry-over from other donors' samples.

This clonotype was counted at least ten times. This rearrangement joins TRBV7-2 to TRBJ1-3, with D hard to call. Germline assignment: CDR1 SGHTA and CDR2 FQGNSA. The germline V and J ends were trimmed by 4 bases and 0 bases, with 10 bases remaining between them. The CDR3 spans 15 residues. For the CDR3, the DNA is TGTGCCAGCAGCTCACGAGGGAACTCTGGAAACACCATATATTTT. Translating it yields CASSSRGNSGNTIYF.

In its sample, this clonotype was seen many times. This chain links TRBV10-3 with TRBJ2-7; D may be TRBD1 or TRBD2 (5 bases each). Trimming shortened V by 6 bases and J by 3 bases, and 12 bases separated the two germline ends. The CDR3 is made up of 13 amino acids. Germline CDR1 reads ENHRY; CDR2 reads SYGVKD. CDR3 coding DNA: TGTGCCATCAGGCCGGGGCAACTCTACGAGCAGTACTTC. Translation gives CAIRPGQLYEQYF.

This clonotype was picked up many times. V is TRBV5-1 and J is TRBJ2-1; either TRBD1 or TRBD2 may supply D (5 bases each). The V end lost 7 bases, the J end lost 9 bases, and 17 bases lay between the germline ends. CDR1 is SGHRS and CDR2 is YFSETQ in the germline V gene. This CDR3 contains 13 residues. CDR3 region: CASVEGQHSEQFF. CDR3 bases: TGCGCCAGCGTCGAGGGGCAGCATAGTGAGCAGTTCTTC.

This clonotype was picked up many times. The genes are TRBV5-6 and TRBJ2-2; TRBD1 matches 10 bases. This CDR3 contains 14 residues. Germline loops: CDR1 SGHDT, CDR2 YYEEEE. V lost 4 bases to trimming and J lost 6 bases; unmatched junction nucleotides: 3. The CDR3 loop is CASSTGQGAGELFF. The CDR3 bases are TGTGCCAGCAGCACTGGACAGGGGGCCGGGGAGCTGTTTTTT.

Many counts were recorded for this clonotype. The gene calls are TRBV19 and TRBJ2-7; 8 bases line up with TRBD2. The CDR3 runs 15 residues. J was trimmed by 2 bases and V by 8 bases; bases with no gene match: 11. CDR1 LNHDA and CDR2 SQIVND come from the germline V gene (reference sequence). CDR3 bases: TGTGCCAGTCGAAGTTTTAGCGGGGCCACCTACGAGCAGTACTTC. Its protein is CASRSFSGATYEQYF.

This clonotype has ten or more counts. V gene TRBV5-1 combines with J gene TRBJ1-6; tentatively, D is TRBD1 (5 bases). V was cut by 4 bases and J by 0 bases, with 11 bases left in between. Germline V gene data show CDR1 as SGHRS and CDR2 as YFSETQ. This CDR3 is 16 amino acids long. As DNA, the CDR3 is TGCGCCAGCAGCCCGGACAACCTCTCCTATAATTCACCCCTCCACTTT. It codes for CASSPDNLSYNSPLHF.

This clonotype was counted only a few times. This chain joins TRBV20-1 and TRBJ2-7; D remains unclear. V was trimmed by 1 base and J by 3 bases, leaving 4 bases between them. This CDR3 is 11 amino acids long. Germline lookup yields CDR1 DFQATT and CDR2 SNEGSKA (reference sequence). The CDR3 is CSARVVYEQYF. In nucleotides, the CDR3 is TGCAGTGCTAGAGTCGTCTACGAGCAGTACTTC.

This clonotype was seen repeatedly, ten times or more. CDR3 sequence (DNA): TGTGCCAGCGATACGGGGGTCGCTAACTATGGCTACACCTTC. This gives the protein CASDTGVANYGYTF. The rearrangement uses TRBV5-5 and TRBJ1-2, with D perhaps TRBD1 (5 bases). Trimming pared 7 bases from V and 0 bases from J, leaving 13 bases between. The CDR3 loop spans 14 amino acids. From germline, CDR1 is SGHKS and CDR2 YYEKEE (reference sequence).

This clonotype was counted many times. The genes are TRBV20-1 and TRBJ2-5; no definite D call. V lost 3 bases and J 2 bases, leaving 13 bases between the germline ends. CDR1 and CDR2 (germline): DFQATT, SNEGSKA (reference sequence). This CDR3 spans 14 amino acids. CDR3 in amino acids: CSARVSGLQETQYF. In DNA, the CDR3 is TGCAGTGCTAGGGTCTCCGGCTTACAAGAGACCCAGTACTTC.

The chain is built from TRBV4-1 and TRBJ1-2; D is perhaps TRBD1 (6 bases). V was cut by 0 bases and J by 8 bases, with 16 bases left in between. Germline CDR1 reads MGHRA; CDR2 reads YSYEKL. The CDR3 runs to 15 residues. The CDR3 DNA is TGCGCCAGCAGCCAAGATCGGTTCGGGACACTGGGCTACACCTTC. Its protein is CASSQDRFGTLGYTF.

This clonotype was seen many times. J is TRBJ2-7 and V is TRBV28; possible D gene TRBD2, 5 bases. The CDR3 is 12 amino acids. Germline V gene lookup returns CDR1 MDHEN and CDR2 SYDVKM. The V and J ends lost 8 bases and 6 bases respectively, with 14 bases between them. This CDR3 reads CASRTREPEQYF. In nucleotides, the CDR3 is TGTGCCAGCCGGACGAGGGAACCCGAGCAGTACTTC.

This clonotype occurred a few times. The J gene is TRBJ1-3, the V gene TRBV28; a weak D match, TRBD1 (5 bases). CDR1 is MDHEN and CDR2 is SYDVKM in the germline V gene. This CDR3 comprises 15 residues. Trimming cost V 6 bases and J 4 bases, with 16 bases left between them. CDR3 sequence (DNA): TGTGCCAGCAGCCGATTAGGGGTCACCGGAAACACCATATATTTT. This codes for CASSRLGVTGNTIYF.

This clonotype was observed a handful of times. This sequence joins TRBV27 and TRBJ2-7; TRBD1 matches 7 bases. Trimming at V came to 0 bases and at J to 2 bases, leaving 7 bases not matched to a gene. CDR3 length: 16 amino acids. Germline CDR1 MNHEY, CDR2 SMNVEV (reference sequence). CDR3 coding DNA: TGTGCCAGCAGTTTATCCACCGGGACAGTCACCTACGAGCAGTACTTC. Translating it yields CASSLSTGTVTYEQYF.

This sequence joins TRBV3-1 and TRBJ2-5; 8 bases agree with TRBD2. V shed 4 bases and J 5 bases; nucleotides not matched to a gene: 9. In germline, CDR1 is LGHDT, CDR2 YNNKEL (reference sequence). The CDR3 loop spans 15 amino acids. CDR3 DNA sequence: TGTGCCAGCAGCCCTTCAGCGGGGGCGGGGGAGACCCAGTACTTC. It specifies CASSPSAGAGETQYF.

In this sample, this clonotype turned up many times. V is TRBV19 and J is TRBJ2-3; 10 nucleotides align to TRBD1. Trimming removed 7 bases from V and 2 bases from J; junction bases left unmatched: 3. The CDR3 has 14 amino acids. Per the germline V gene, CDR1 is LNHDA and CDR2 is SQIVND (reference sequence). The CDR3 DNA reads TGTGCCAGTAAGACAGGGGGCCCCACAGATACGCAGTATTTT. Translation gives CASKTGGPTDTQYF.

This clonotype occurred many times. The chain is built from TRBV10-3 and TRBJ2-1; 9 positions agree with TRBD2. V dropped 3 bases and J dropped 4; count of bases not matched to a gene: 7. The CDR3 totals 16 residues. Germline V lookup: CDR1 ENHRY, CDR2 SYGVKD. The CDR3 DNA reads as TGTGCCATCAGTGAAACTAGCGGGCATAAATACAATGAGCAGTTCTTC. This translates into CAISETSGHKYNEQFF.

This clonotype was counted ten times or more. V and J are TRBV7-8 and TRBJ1-4; 7 positions agree with TRBD1. The CDR3 has 15 amino acids. The J segment lost 5 bases and the V segment lost 1 base, leaving 4 bases of the junction unmatched. From germline, CDR1 is SGHVS and CDR2 FQNEAQ. The DNA for the CDR3 is TGTGCCAGCAGCTTAGAGGGACAGCAGAATGAAAAACTGTTTTTT. Protein: CASSLEGQQNEKLFF.

V is TRBV9 and J is TRBJ1-4, with D possibly TRBD1 on 5 matching bases. From germline, CDR1 is SGDLS and CDR2 YYNGEE. The CDR3 spans 15 residues. V was cut by 0 bases and J by 7 bases, with 13 bases left in between. This CDR3 reads CASSVGGRGVEKLFF. The DNA of the CDR3 is TGTGCCAGCAGCGTAGGAGGGAGGGGCGTTGAAAAACTGTTTTTT. Full variable domain (remainder filled in from reference TRBV9 and TRBJ1-4): DSGVTQTPKHLITATGQRVTLRCSPRSGDLSVYWYQQSLDQGLQFLIQYYNGEERAKGNILERFSAQQFPDLHSELNLSSLELGDSALYFCASSVGGRGVEKLFFGSGTQLSVL.

This clonotype has more than one count but fewer than ten. The V and J genes are TRBV24-1 and TRBJ2-3; TRBD2 might be the D (5 bases). This CDR3 spans 16 amino acids. The V end lost 1 base, the J end lost 5 bases, and 15 bases lay between the germline ends. Germline-derived CDR1 and CDR2 are KGHDR and SFDVKD. The CDR3 here is CATSDLNRLAEDTQYF. Written as DNA, the CDR3 is TGTGCCACCAGTGATTTAAATCGGCTAGCAGAAGATACGCAGTATTTT.

At least ten counts were recorded for this clonotype. The rearrangement uses TRBV7-2 and TRBJ2-7; TRBD2 is a possible D gene (5 bases). The CDR3 contains 12 residues. Germline V lookup: CDR1 SGHTA, CDR2 FQGNSA. Trimming took off 1 base at V and 7 bases at J, with 8 bases between the two ends. The CDR3 region has the DNA TGTGCCAGCAGCTTAGATCGGGGAGAGCAGTACTTC. This gives the protein CASSLDRGEQYF.

The table lists this clonotype with a few counts. The rearrangement links TRBV28 to TRBJ1-2; D uncertain. The CDR3 is 13 amino acids. With 7 bases removed from V and 4 bases from J, the gap between germline ends came to 13 bases. Germline CDR1 MDHEN, CDR2 SYDVKM. CDR3: CASIRGTSYGYTF. DNA of the CDR3: TGTGCCAGCATCCGGGGAACGAGCTATGGCTACACCTTC.

In its sample, this clonotype was seen many times. The chain links TRBV28 to TRBJ2-7, with TRBD2 matching over 13 bases. V lost 6 bases to trimming and J lost 6 bases; unmatched junction nucleotides: 5. This CDR3 region has 14 residues. Germline assignment: CDR1 MDHEN and CDR2 SYDVKM. CDR3 protein: CASRRTSGRSEQYF. In DNA form, the CDR3 reads TGTGCCAGCAGGAGGACTAGCGGGAGAAGCGAGCAGTACTTC. The variable domain in full, with the rest retrieved from reference TRBV28 and TRBJ2-7, is DVKVTQSSRYLVKRTGEKVFLECVQDMDHENMFWYRQDPGLGLRLIYFSYDVKMKEKGDIPEGYSVSREKKERFSLILESASTNQTSMYLCASRRTSGRSEQYFGPGTRLTVT.

This clonotype was picked up a small number of times. The chain uses TRBV29-1 and TRBJ2-7; D is undetermined. V was pared by 0 bases and J by 0 bases, with 9 bases between. The length of the CDR3 is 14 residues. CDR1 and CDR2 (germline): SQVTM, ANQGSEA. The CDR3, as DNA: TGCAGCGTTGAAGATTCCACGAGCTCCTACGAGCAGTACTTC. As protein: CSVEDSTSSYEQYF.

This clonotype was observed at least ten times. The chain is built from TRBV6-1 and TRBJ2-1; 10 bases agree with TRBD2. The V gene end was trimmed by 9 bases and the J gene end by 4 bases; junction bases not matched to a gene: 6. The CDR3 length is 14 residues. Looked up from germline, CDR1 is MNHNS and CDR2 is SASEGT. The CDR3 DNA reads as TGTGCCAGTACCCGGACTAGCGGATACAATGAGCAGTTCTTC. Its protein is CASTRTSGYNEQFF.